This T cell receptor (beta chain) was obtained from a study of blood T cell repertoires in COVID-19. Overall study context: Material from acute and convalescent COVID-19 was sourced from the United States, Italy and Spain. PBMCs, B-cell-depleted T cells, or T cells provided the cDNA or gDNA that made up the material.

The protocol was immunoSEQ multiplex PCR, while the TCRdb copy is restricted to in-frame clones and leaves out a portion. The sample lists a few hundred thousand clones, 85% to 90% occurring once. Across under 25 US areas, participants ranged in age from about 18 to 100 years. Within 2 weeks before study entry, exposed participants met a COVID-19 case. The CDR3 consists of 14 residues. The V end was cut by 3 bases, the J end by 8 bases, with 19 bases between. Per the germline V gene, CDR1 is GTSNPN and CDR2 is SVGIG (reference sequence). V usage is TRBV30 and J usage is TRBJ1-2, with D tentatively TRBD1 (5 bases). The sequencing sample was made of PBMCs or T cells enriched from blood (not recorded which). This receptor was identified in a woman in her fifties or sixties who had been exposed to COVID-19. The CDR3 nucleotides are TGTGCCTGGAGAAGGGGTCTCAGAGTGGGGGGCTACACCTTC. This translates into CAWRRGLRVGGYTF.